These T cell receptor beta chains were read from a single sample in a study of T-cell memory formation after mild COVID-19. TCRdb called the 5' RACE reads again in MiXCR, with one record for every CDR3 protein. The data hold about 100,000 distinct CDR3 sequences, with under 15% observed a single time. The material sequenced was PBMCs or a T cell subset sorted from them (not recorded which). The receptors come from a man between 18 and 35 years old who had mild COVID-19 (a few samples of this study predate the infection). Cell type and time point are not known. Each CDR3 is given with its conserved first and last residue. D genes are given only for firm matches. Some rows mark clone size as missing; the rest say once, few, many or name a class of expanded clone.

abundance	j_gene	v_gene	d_gene	CDR3nt	CDR3aa
many	TRBJ2-1	TRBV27	NA	TGTGCCAGCAGTCTGTACAGATACAATGAGCAGTTCTTC	CASSLYRYNEQFF
NA	TRBJ1-4	TRBV4-1	NA	TGCGCCAGCAGCCAGATAATGGACGGCTCGAAACTGTTTTTT	CASSQIMDGSKLFF
few	TRBJ2-1	TRBV9	NA	TGTGCCAGCAGCGCCGAGGGTGGCGATTACAATGAGCAGTTCTTC	CASSAEGGDYNEQFF
few	TRBJ2-3	TRBV20-1	TRBD2	TGCAGTGCTAAAACCGGGACTAAGATCGCGGCGCAGTATTTT	CSAKTGTKIAAQYF
few	TRBJ2-6	TRBV29-1	NA	TGCAGCGTTACAGGGTCTGGGGCCAACGTCCTGACTTTC	CSVTGSGANVLTF
few	TRBJ2-2	TRBV4-1	NA	TGCGCCAGCAGCCAACTGCCCGCGAACACCGGGGAGCTGTTTTTT	CASSQLPANTGELFF
NA	TRBJ1-5	TRBV3-2	NA	TGTGCCAGCAGCCAAGACCATTCAGGGGTTAGCAATCAGCCCCAGCATTTT	CASSQDHSGVSNQPQHF
NA	TRBJ2-2	TRBV5-4	NA	TGTGCCAGCAGCTTGGCTGTCCCAGGGGAGCTGTTTTTT	CASSLAVPGELFF
many	TRBJ2-1	TRBV12-3/TRBV12-4	TRBD1	TGTGCCAGCAGTTTAGAGACAGGGGGTCCAGAGAATGAGCAGTTCTTC	CASSLETGGPENEQFF
few	TRBJ1-1	TRBV7-2	NA	TGTGCCAGCACGGAGCTCACTGAAGCTTTCTTT	CASTELTEAFF
many	TRBJ2-1	TRBV28	NA	TGTGCCGGTTCCGGGACTCTGACCTACAATGAGCAGTTCTTC	CAGSGTLTYNEQFF
few	TRBJ1-1	TRBV7-9	NA	TGTGCCAGCAGCTTAGTCAAGGTTAGGGGCCGCACTGAAGCTTTCTTT	CASSLVKVRGRTEAFF
NA	TRBJ2-1	TRBV20-1	NA	TGCAGTGCTAGAGGGTCTCGGCAGTTCTACAATGAGCAGTTCTTC	CSARGSRQFYNEQFF
NA	TRBJ2-2	TRBV7-3	NA	TGTGCCAGCAGCCTTCGACAGAACACCGGGGAGCTGTTTTTT	CASSLRQNTGELFF
many	TRBJ1-1	TRBV6-6	NA	TGTGCCAGCAGTTGGGGCAGCCGGACGAACACTGAAGCTTTCTTT	CASSWGSRTNTEAFF
few	TRBJ2-1	TRBV7-9	TRBD1	TGTGCCAGCAGCGCCTCCGGGACAGGGATTTTCTTC	CASSASGTGIFF
NA	TRBJ2-1	TRBV7-9	NA	TGTGCCAGCAGCCCAAGGGCAGGGAAGGATCAGTTCTTC	CASSPRAGKDQFF
many	TRBJ2-1	TRBV7-9	TRBD1	TGTGCCAGCAGCTCCTCAGGGGGCCTCTACAATGAGCAGTTCTTC	CASSSSGGLYNEQFF